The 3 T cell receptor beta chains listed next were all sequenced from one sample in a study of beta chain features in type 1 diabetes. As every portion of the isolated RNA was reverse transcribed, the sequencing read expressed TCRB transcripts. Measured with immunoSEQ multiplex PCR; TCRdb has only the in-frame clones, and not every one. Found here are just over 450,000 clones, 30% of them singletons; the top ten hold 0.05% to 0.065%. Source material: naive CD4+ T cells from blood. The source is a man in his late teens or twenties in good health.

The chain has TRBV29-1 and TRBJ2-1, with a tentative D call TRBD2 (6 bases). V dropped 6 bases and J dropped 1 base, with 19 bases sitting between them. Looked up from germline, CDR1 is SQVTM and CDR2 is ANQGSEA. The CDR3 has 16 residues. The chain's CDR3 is CSVAGFGTRSYNEQFF. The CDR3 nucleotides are TGCAGCGTCGCTGGGTTCGGGACTCGATCCTACAATGAGCAGTTCTTC.

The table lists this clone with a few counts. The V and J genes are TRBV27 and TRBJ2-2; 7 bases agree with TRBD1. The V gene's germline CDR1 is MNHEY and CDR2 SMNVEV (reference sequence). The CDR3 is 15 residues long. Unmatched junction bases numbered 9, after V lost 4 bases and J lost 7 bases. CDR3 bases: TGTGCCAGCAGTTCACGACAGGGTGGAAGCGGGGAGCTGTTTTTT. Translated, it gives CASSSRQGGSGELFF.

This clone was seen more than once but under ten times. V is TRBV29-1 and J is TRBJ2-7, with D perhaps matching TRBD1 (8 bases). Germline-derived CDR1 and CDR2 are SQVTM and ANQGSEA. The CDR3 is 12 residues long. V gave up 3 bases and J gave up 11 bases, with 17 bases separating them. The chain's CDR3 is CSVEDREGPKYF. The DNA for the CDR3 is TGCAGCGTTGAGGACAGGGAGGGGCCGAAGTACTTC.